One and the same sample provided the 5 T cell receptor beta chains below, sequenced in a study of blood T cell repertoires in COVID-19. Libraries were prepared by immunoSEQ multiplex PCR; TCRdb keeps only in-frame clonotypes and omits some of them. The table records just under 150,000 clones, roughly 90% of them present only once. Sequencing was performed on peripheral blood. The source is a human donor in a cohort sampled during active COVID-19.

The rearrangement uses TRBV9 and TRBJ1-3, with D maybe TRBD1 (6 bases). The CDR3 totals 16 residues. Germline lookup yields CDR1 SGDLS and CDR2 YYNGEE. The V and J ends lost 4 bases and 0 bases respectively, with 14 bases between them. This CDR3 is CASSRTGNPSGNTIYF. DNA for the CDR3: TGTGCCAGCAGCAGAACAGGGAACCCCTCTGGAAACACCATATATTTT.

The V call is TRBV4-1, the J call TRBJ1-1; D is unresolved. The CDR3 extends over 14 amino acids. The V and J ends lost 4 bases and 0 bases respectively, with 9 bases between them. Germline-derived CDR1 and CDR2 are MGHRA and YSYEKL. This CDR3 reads CASSPVKLNTEAFF. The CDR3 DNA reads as TGCGCCAGCAGCCCGGTTAAATTGAACACTGAAGCTTTCTTT.

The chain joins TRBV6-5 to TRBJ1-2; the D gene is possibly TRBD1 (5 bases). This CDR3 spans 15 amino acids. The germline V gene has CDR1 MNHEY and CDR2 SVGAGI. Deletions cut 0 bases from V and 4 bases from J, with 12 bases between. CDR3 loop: CASSYSARQSYGYTF. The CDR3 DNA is TGTGCCAGCAGTTACTCGGCGAGACAGAGCTATGGCTACACCTTC.

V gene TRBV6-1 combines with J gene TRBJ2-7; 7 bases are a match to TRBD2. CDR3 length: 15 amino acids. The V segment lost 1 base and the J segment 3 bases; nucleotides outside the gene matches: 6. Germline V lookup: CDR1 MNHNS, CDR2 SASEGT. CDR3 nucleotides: TGTGCCAGCAGTGAAGGGGGAGGGATCCGCTACGAGCAGTACTTC. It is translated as CASSEGGGIRYEQYF.

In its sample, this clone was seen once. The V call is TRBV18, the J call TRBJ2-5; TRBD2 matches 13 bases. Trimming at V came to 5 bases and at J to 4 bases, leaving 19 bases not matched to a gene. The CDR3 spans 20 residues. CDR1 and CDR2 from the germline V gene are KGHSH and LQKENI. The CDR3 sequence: CASSTSTSGGQPTARETQYF. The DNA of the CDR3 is TGTGCCAGCTCAACCTCGACTAGCGGGGGGCAACCGACCGCCCGAGAGACCCAGTACTTC.